The next 13 T cell receptor beta chains were all read from a single sample in a study of post-analysis software for immune sequencing data. General observations from the study: Included in a set of five TRBV segments more frequent in patients than controls were TRBV5-6, TRBV5-1 and TRBV20-1.

Their antigens remain unidentified. TCR beta cDNA libraries included unique molecular identifiers. TCRdb re-derived calls from the PCR reads in MiXCR, one entry per CDR3 protein. The table lists almost 700,000 distinct CDR3 sequences, 59% of them singletons. The sequenced material came from blood. These receptors were obtained from a girl aged 2 to 9 with multiple sclerosis.

This clonotype occurred a few times. V is TRBV11-1 and J is TRBJ2-5, with D maybe TRBD2 (6 bases). The CDR3 extends over 15 amino acids. V was shortened by 0 bases and J by 5 bases, with 13 bases between the two germline ends. Germline lookup yields CDR1 SGHAT and CDR2 FQDESV (reference sequence). The DNA of the CDR3 is TGTGCCAGCAGCTTAGCGAACTCCCGGGAGGAGACCCAGTACTTC. It encodes CASSLANSREETQYF.

This chain uses TRBV19 with TRBJ2-5; D unclear. Looked up from germline, CDR1 is LNHDA and CDR2 is SQIVND (reference sequence). This CDR3 has 14 amino acids. Trimming shortened V by 7 bases and J by 1 base, and 13 bases separated the two germline ends. CDR3 residues: CASTNSASQETQYF. CDR3 coding DNA: TGTGCCAGTACCAACTCAGCTTCCCAAGAGACCCAGTACTTC.

The chain combines TRBV9 with TRBJ2-5; no reliable D call. This CDR3 is built from 13 residues. V was cut by 7 bases and J by 2 bases, with 12 bases left in between. Germline assignment: CDR1 SGDLS and CDR2 YYNGEE. The DNA for the CDR3 is TGTGCCAGCTCCCCGTGGGTACAAGAGACCCAGTACTTC. The encoded protein is CASSPWVQETQYF.

The CDR3 region is CAISSGSDTQYF. The DNA for the CDR3 is TGTGCCATCAGTTCAGGGTCAGATACGCAGTATTTT. The rearrangement joins TRBV10-3 to TRBJ2-3; D is possibly TRBD1 (5 bases). CDR1 and CDR2 (germline): ENHRY, SYGVKD. V dropped 5 bases and J dropped 4 bases, with 7 bases sitting between them. The CDR3 has 12 amino acids.

The genes are TRBV11-2 and TRBJ1-1; 9 bases are shared with TRBD1. CDR1 is SGHAT, CDR2 FQNNGV, per germline. V lost 5 bases and J lost 4; bases outside the gene matches: 8. This CDR3 comprises 15 residues. CDR3 nucleotide sequence: TGTGCCAGCAGCGTTCGCACAGGGGGCTTCACTGAAGCTTTCTTT. This translates into CASSVRTGGFTEAFF.

This chain connects TRBV7-3 to TRBJ2-1, with TRBD2 matching 9 bases. V shed 6 bases and J 7 bases; nucleotides not matched to a gene: 13. CDR1 and CDR2 (germline): SGHTA, FQGTGA. The CDR3 is made up of 16 amino acids. CDR3 amino acids: CASRTGAGGSGNEQFF. The DNA for the CDR3 is TGTGCCAGCAGAACTGGAGCGGGAGGAAGTGGGAATGAGCAGTTCTTC.

The chain joins TRBV3-1 to TRBJ1-5; D is undetermined. Deletions cut 3 bases from V and 6 bases from J, with 12 bases between. Germline CDR1 and CDR2: LGHDT and YNNKEL (reference sequence). CDR3 length equals 14 residues. In nucleotides, the CDR3 is TGTGCCAGCAGCCAGGCCCGGCTCAGTCAGCCCCAGCATTTT. Protein: CASSQARLSQPQHF.

In this sample, this clonotype turned up a few times. The chain has TRBV30 and TRBJ2-5; TRBD1 matches 8 bases. The CDR3 runs 13 residues. Germline loops: CDR1 GTSNPN, CDR2 SVGIG (reference sequence). J was trimmed by 4 bases and V by 2 bases; bases with no gene match: 3. The CDR3 is CAWSPTGAETQYF. In DNA form, the CDR3 reads TGTGCCTGGAGTCCGACAGGGGCAGAGACCCAGTACTTC.

V usage is TRBV7-8 and J usage is TRBJ1-1, with a possible D match to TRBD1 (6 bases). Germline V gives CDR1 SGHVS, CDR2 FQNEAQ. This CDR3 contains 13 residues. Trimming pared 1 base from V and 11 bases from J, leaving 14 bases between. Written as DNA, the CDR3 is TGTGCCAGCAGCTTAGAGGGGGGTGCGAAGGCTTTCTTT. This encodes CASSLEGGAKAFF.

This clonotype was picked up a small number of times. The V call is TRBV11-1, the J call TRBJ2-1; possible D gene TRBD2, 6 bases. The germline V gene encodes CDR1 SGHAT and CDR2 FQDESV (reference sequence). The CDR3 length is 14 residues. The V end lost 6 bases, the J end lost 7 bases, and 16 bases lay between the germline ends. The DNA for the CDR3 is TGTGCCAGCAGATCCGGGACTTGGGTAAATGAGCAGTTCTTC. The encoded protein is CASRSGTWVNEQFF.

The chain couples TRBV7-9 to TRBJ2-7; no reliable D call. Germline-derived CDR1 and CDR2 are SEHNR and FQNEAQ (reference sequence). Trimming took off 1 base at V and 5 bases at J, with 15 bases between the two ends. This CDR3 has 15 amino acids. CDR3 loop: CASSLVWTIAHEQYF. The CDR3 DNA is TGTGCCAGCAGCTTAGTGTGGACCATAGCTCACGAGCAGTACTTC.

This sequence joins TRBV7-8 and TRBJ2-1; 10 nucleotides agree with TRBD2. V dropped 5 bases and J dropped 4; count of bases not matched to a gene: 11. CDR1 and CDR2 from the germline V gene are SGHVS and FQNEAQ. The CDR3 consists of 17 residues. The CDR3 sequence is CASSPNLLAGQYNEQFF. CDR3 sequence (DNA): TGTGCCAGCAGCCCAAACTTACTAGCGGGGCAATACAATGAGCAGTTCTTC.

This clonotype was seen a handful of times. The rearrangement links TRBV10-3 to TRBJ2-7, with D possibly being TRBD1 or TRBD2 (5 bases each). The CDR3 contains 14 residues. The V end was cut by 5 bases, the J end by 3 bases, with 14 bases between. Germline loops: CDR1 ENHRY, CDR2 SYGVKD. The CDR3 DNA is TGTGCCATCAGTAGGGGAGAGGGGAACTACGAGCAGTACTTC. It translates to CAISRGEGNYEQYF.